This TCR beta chain was sequenced in a study of blood T cells in healthy people across ages. Then a second PCR, running roughly 7 to 11 cycles, was carried out with a sample-barcoded 5' primer and a J-beta primer mix. Each CDR3 protein gets one entry after TCRdb re-called the 5' RACE reads with MiXCR. This sample has fewer than 750,000 distinct CDR3 sequences, with around 48% found just once. The ends were cut back, 6 bases at V and 2 bases at J, with 12 bases in the middle. The germline CDR1 and CDR2 sequences are DFQATT and SNEGSKA (reference sequence). This CDR3 comprises 13 residues. The sequencing sample was made of blood. The TCR sequence derives from a man older than 75 in good health. The rearrangement joins TRBV20-1 to TRBJ2-3; D gene uncertain. This chain's CDR3 is CSAENRDTDTQYF. Written as DNA, the CDR3 is TGCAGTGCCGAGAACAGAGACACAGATACGCAGTATTTT.